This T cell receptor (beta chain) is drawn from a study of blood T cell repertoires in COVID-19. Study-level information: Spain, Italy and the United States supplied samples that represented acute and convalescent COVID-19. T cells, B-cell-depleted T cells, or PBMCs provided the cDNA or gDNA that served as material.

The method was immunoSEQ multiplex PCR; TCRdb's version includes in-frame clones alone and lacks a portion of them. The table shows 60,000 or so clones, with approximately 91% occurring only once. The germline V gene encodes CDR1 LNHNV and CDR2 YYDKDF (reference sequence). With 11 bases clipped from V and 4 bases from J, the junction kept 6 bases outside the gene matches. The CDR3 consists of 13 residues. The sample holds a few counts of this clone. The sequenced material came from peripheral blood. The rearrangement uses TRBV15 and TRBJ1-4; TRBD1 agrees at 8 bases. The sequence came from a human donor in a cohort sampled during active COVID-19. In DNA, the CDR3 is TGTGCCGCCTCGACAGGGGTTAATGAAAAACTGTTTTTT. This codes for CAASTGVNEKLFF.